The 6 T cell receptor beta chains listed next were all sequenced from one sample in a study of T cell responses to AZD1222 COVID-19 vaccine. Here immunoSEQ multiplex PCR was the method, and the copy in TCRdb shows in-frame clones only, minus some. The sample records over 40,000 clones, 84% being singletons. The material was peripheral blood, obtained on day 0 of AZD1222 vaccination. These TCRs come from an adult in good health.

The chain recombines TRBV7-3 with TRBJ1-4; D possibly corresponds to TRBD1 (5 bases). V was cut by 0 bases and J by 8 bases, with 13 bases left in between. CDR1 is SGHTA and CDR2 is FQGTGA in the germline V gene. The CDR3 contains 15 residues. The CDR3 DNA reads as TGTGCCAGCAGCTTAACAGGGGTCGGGGAAGAAAAACTGTTTTTT. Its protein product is CASSLTGVGEEKLFF.

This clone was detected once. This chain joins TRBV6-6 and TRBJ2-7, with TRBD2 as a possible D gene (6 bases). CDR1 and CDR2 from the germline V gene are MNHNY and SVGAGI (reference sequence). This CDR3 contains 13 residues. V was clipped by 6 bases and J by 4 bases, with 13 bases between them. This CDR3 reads CASRPGLEYEQYF. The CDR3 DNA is TGTGCCAGCAGACCGGGACTGGAGTACGAGCAGTACTTC.

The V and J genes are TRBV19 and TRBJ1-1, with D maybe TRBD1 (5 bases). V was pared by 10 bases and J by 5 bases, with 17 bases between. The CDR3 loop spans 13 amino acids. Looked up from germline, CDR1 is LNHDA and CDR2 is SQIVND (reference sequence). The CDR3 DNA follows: TGTGCCACCACCAGCGCCGGGGGAACTGAAGCTTTCTTT. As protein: CATTSAGGTEAFF.

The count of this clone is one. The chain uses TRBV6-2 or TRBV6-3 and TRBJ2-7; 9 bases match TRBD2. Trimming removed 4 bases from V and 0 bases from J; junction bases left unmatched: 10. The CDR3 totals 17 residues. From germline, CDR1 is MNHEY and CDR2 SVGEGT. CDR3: CASSSPRLAVNSYEQYF. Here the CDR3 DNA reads TGTGCCAGCAGTTCACCGCGACTAGCGGTCAACTCCTACGAGCAGTACTTC.

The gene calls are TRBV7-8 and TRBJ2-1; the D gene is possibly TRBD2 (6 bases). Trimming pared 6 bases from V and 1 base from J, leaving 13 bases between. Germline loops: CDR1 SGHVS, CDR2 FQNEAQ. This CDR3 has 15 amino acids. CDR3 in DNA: TGTGCCAGCAGTAAAGGAGGGGCGTCCTACAATGAGCAGTTCTTC. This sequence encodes CASSKGGASYNEQFF.

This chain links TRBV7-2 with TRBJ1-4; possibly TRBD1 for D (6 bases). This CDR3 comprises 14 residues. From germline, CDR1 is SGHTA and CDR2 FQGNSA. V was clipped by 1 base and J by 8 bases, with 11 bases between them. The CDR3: CASSLVVGGEKLFF. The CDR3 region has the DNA TGTGCCAGCAGCTTAGTAGTAGGGGGAGAAAAACTGTTTTTT.